This passage covers 18 T cell receptor beta chains from one sample sequenced in a study of shared clonotypes between healthy human individuals. Libraries were prepared by immunoSEQ multiplex PCR; TCRdb keeps only in-frame clonotypes and omits some of them. The profile shows hundreds of thousands of clones, roughly 95% of them singletons. Material for sequencing was naive CD4+ T cells sorted from blood. Subset given: CD45RA+ positively selected. The receptors come from a woman between 25 and 40 years old in good health.

The rearrangement uses TRBV2 and TRBJ2-7; TRBD2 agrees at 10 bases. The CDR3 contains 15 residues. The V gene end was trimmed by 6 bases and the J gene end by 0 bases; junction bases not matched to a gene: 5. Germline assignment: CDR1 SNHLY and CDR2 FYNNEI. The CDR3 loop is CASRARTSGSYEQYF. Here the CDR3 DNA reads TGTGCCAGCAGAGCTAGGACTAGCGGCTCCTACGAGCAGTACTTC.

This chain links TRBV11-2 with TRBJ2-5; the D gene is possibly TRBD2 (7 bases). The CDR3 extends over 14 amino acids. V was shortened by 4 bases and J by 13 bases, with 22 bases between the two germline ends. Looked up from germline, CDR1 is SGHAT and CDR2 is FQNNGV. The CDR3, as DNA: TGTGCCAGCAGCTCCAGACTATTAGGGGGGGTTGTGTACTTC. Its protein is CASSSRLLGGVVYF.

The genes are TRBV6-6 and TRBJ1-5, with no clear D. The germline gives CDR1 MNHNY, CDR2 SVGAGI (reference sequence). The CDR3 has 15 residues. V lost 0 bases to trimming and J lost 4 bases, with 10 bases between them. As DNA, the CDR3 is TGTGCCAGCAGTTACTCGGGAGGGAAAAATCAGCCCCAGCATTTT. The encoded protein is CASSYSGGKNQPQHF.

The V call is TRBV7-2, the J call TRBJ2-1, with a tentative D call TRBD2 (6 bases). V gave up 1 base and J gave up 3 bases, with 10 bases separating them. The CDR3 extends over 15 amino acids. The germline CDR1 and CDR2 sequences are SGHTA and FQGNSA. This CDR3 is CASSLVAAHYNEQFF. DNA of the CDR3: TGTGCCAGCAGCTTAGTAGCGGCTCACTACAATGAGCAGTTCTTC.

The genes are TRBV5-4 and TRBJ2-5; a possible D gene is TRBD1 (5 bases). The J call may be in error: the DNA end matches TRBJ2-7 better. CDR3 length: 16 amino acids. Germline lookup yields CDR1 SGHNT and CDR2 YYREEE (reference sequence). CDR3 sequence reads: CASSLEGRLRTYEQYF. For the CDR3, the DNA is TGTGCCAGCAGCTTGGAGGGGCGGTTGAGGACCTACGAGCAGTACTTC.

V gene TRBV6-5 combines with J gene TRBJ2-7; TRBD2 matches at 7 bases. Per the germline V gene, CDR1 is MNHEY and CDR2 is SVGAGI. CDR3 length equals 13 residues. V lost 6 bases to trimming and J lost 6 bases; unmatched junction nucleotides: 8. The CDR3 reads CASSPRGEAEQYF. For the CDR3, the DNA is TGTGCCAGCAGCCCTCGGGGGGAGGCCGAGCAGTACTTC.

The rearrangement links TRBV6-5 to TRBJ2-3; D gene uncertain. Trimming left V 0 bases short and J 1 base short, with 8 bases between. The CDR3 is 15 amino acids. Per the germline V gene, CDR1 is MNHEY and CDR2 is SVGAGI. The CDR3, as DNA: TGTGCCAGCAGTTACTCCGGGCCGGGCACAGATACGCAGTATTTT. This gives the protein CASSYSGPGTDTQYF.

V usage is TRBV5-4 and J usage is TRBJ2-1; 11 bases are shared with TRBD2. V lost 3 bases, J lost 9 bases, and 11 bases stayed unmatched. The CDR3 spans 16 residues. Germline lookup yields CDR1 SGHNT and CDR2 YYREEE (reference sequence). CDR3 DNA: TGTGCCAGCAGCTCAAAGGGACTAGCGGCCAAGGGTGAGCAGTTCTTC. Translated: CASSSKGLAAKGEQFF.

The genes are TRBV2 and TRBJ2-5; D gene unclear. The better agreement between TRBJ2-7 and the DNA end casts doubt on the J call. Germline CDR1 is SNHLY and CDR2 is FYNNEI. This CDR3 comprises 11 residues. CDR3 nucleotides: TGTGCCAGTTCGGTCCTTTACGAGCAGTACTTC. This translates into CASSVLYEQYF.

The chain carries TRBV2 and TRBJ2-5; D possibly corresponds to TRBD2 (6 bases). The assigned J gene may be wrong: the sequence end matches TRBJ2-7 better. The germline V gene encodes CDR1 SNHLY and CDR2 FYNNEI. The CDR3 loop spans 11 amino acids. CDR3 protein: CASGTDYEQYF. In nucleotides, the CDR3 is TGTGCCAGCGGGACTGATTACGAGCAGTACTTC.

The V gene is TRBV6-5, the J gene TRBJ1-1, with D possibly TRBD1 on 6 matching bases. This CDR3 spans 13 amino acids. Germline V gene data show CDR1 as MNHEY and CDR2 as SVGAGI. The ends were cut back, 5 bases at V and 6 bases at J, with 13 bases in the middle. CDR3 amino acids: CASSPYRVAEAFF. CDR3 bases: TGTGCCAGCAGTCCATACAGGGTCGCTGAAGCTTTCTTT.

The CDR3 sequence is CARGRTGTDTQYF. The CDR3 coding sequence is TGTGCCAGGGGGAGGACGGGCACAGATACGCAGTATTTT. The chain carries TRBV27 and TRBJ2-3, with TRBD2 as a possible D gene (6 bases). Trimming shortened V by 9 bases and J by 1 base, and 11 bases separated the two germline ends. This CDR3 is 13 amino acids long. In germline, CDR1 is MNHEY, CDR2 SMNVEV (reference sequence).

V is TRBV5-1 and J is TRBJ1-4; D call uncertain. The germline CDR1 and CDR2 sequences are SGHRS and YFSETQ. The V end lost 5 bases, the J end lost 11 bases, and 10 bases lay between the germline ends. The CDR3 sequence is 11 residues long. The CDR3 coding sequence is TGCGCCAGCAGGGCTGAGGAGAAACTGTTTTTT. It codes for CASRAEEKLFF. Drawing the rest from reference TRBV5-1 and TRBJ1-4, the complete variable domain is KAGVTQTPRYLIKTRGQQVTLSCSPISGHRSVSWYQQTPGQGLQFLFEYFSETQRNKGNFPGRFSGRQFSNSRSEMNVSTLELGDSALYLCASRAEEKLFFGSGTQLSVL.

This chain uses TRBV13 with TRBJ2-5; 8 bases agree with TRBD2. The DNA matches TRBJ2-7 better at its end, which makes the J call doubtful. This CDR3 comprises 16 residues. Per germline, CDR1 PRHDT and CDR2 FYEKMQ (reference sequence). CDR3 DNA: TGTGCCAGCAGCTTAGGAGCGGGAGCTGTATCCTACGAGCAGTACTTC. Amino acids: CASSLGAGAVSYEQYF.

This clone was seen only a few times. This CDR3 reads CASSIGRNQPQHF. In nucleotides, the CDR3 is TGTGCCAGTAGTATCGGTCGGAATCAGCCCCAGCATTTT. The V and J genes are TRBV19 and TRBJ1-5; D is unclear. Germline V gene sequence: CDR1 LNHDA, CDR2 SQIVND (reference sequence). CDR3 length equals 13 residues. The V gene lost 3 bases and the J gene lost 4 bases, with 7 bases spanning the gap.

To note about this clone: This specimen includes other DNA sequences encoding the same CDR3. The chain has TRBV5-1 and TRBJ2-1; D remains unclear. Trimming shortened V by 1 base and J by 0 bases, and 5 bases separated the two germline ends. The CDR3 consists of 14 residues. CDR1 is SGHRS and CDR2 is YFSETQ in the germline V gene. In DNA form, the CDR3 reads TGCGCCAGCAGCTTGTACGACTCCTACAATGAGCAGTTCTTC. Encoded protein: CASSLYDSYNEQFF.

The chain employs TRBV6-1 and TRBJ2-7; D is undetermined. Germline assignment: CDR1 MNHNS and CDR2 SASEGT. The CDR3 covers 15 residues. The V end lost 6 bases, the J end lost 2 bases, and 17 bases lay between the germline ends. The CDR3 sequence: CASSPVPDGTYEQYF. CDR3 bases: TGTGCCAGCAGCCCGGTCCCGGACGGAACCTACGAGCAGTACTTC.

In this sample, this clone turned up once. At one end, the junction sequence differs from germline, possibly due to a read error. This chain joins TRBV28 and TRBJ2-7; tentative D call: TRBD1 (6 bases). The CDR3 spans 11 residues. Per the germline V gene, CDR1 is MDHEN and CDR2 is SYDVKM. The CDR3 sequence is CASSTDSRGNF. The CDR3 coding sequence is TGTGCCAGCAGTACCGACAGCAGGGGTAACTTC.